The 21 T cell receptor beta chains given below trace back to one sample, sequenced in a study of T cell changes during pregnancy in multiple sclerosis. This table comes from immunoSEQ multiplex PCR, and its TCRdb copy is limited to in-frame clones, with some not included. The top ten clones hold less than 9.5% of a sample with tens of thousands of clones, roughly 87% of them seen once. Sequenced material: CD8+ T cells from peripheral blood mononuclear cells, taken after pregnancy. These TCRs come from a female donor with multiple sclerosis, enrolled in a pregnancy study.

This clone was seen a handful of times. Other DNA sequences in this specimen translate into the identical CDR3. The CDR3: CASSITGDRNQPQHF. CDR3 sequence (DNA): TGTGCCAGCAGTATCACAGGGGACCGTAATCAGCCCCAGCATTTT. The chain recombines TRBV2 with TRBJ1-5; 7 bases are a match to TRBD1. Trimming cost V 5 bases and J 4 bases; bases outside gene matches: 8. CDR1 and CDR2 (germline): SNHLY, FYNNEI. This CDR3 has 15 residues. The full variable domain, its missing parts supplied by reference TRBV2 and TRBJ1-5, is EPEVTQTPSHQVTQMGQEVILRCVPISNHLYFYWYRQILGQKVEFLVSFYNNEISEKSEIFDDQFSVERPDGSNFTLKIRSTKLEDSAMYFCASSITGDRNQPQHFGDGTRLSIL.

This clone occurred once. The rearrangement links TRBV27 to TRBJ2-1; 10 positions agree with TRBD2. This CDR3 contains 15 residues. Germline CDR1 and CDR2: MNHEY and SMNVEV (reference sequence). The trim removed 3 bases at V and 7 bases at J, leaving 6 bases unmatched. The CDR3 DNA reads as TGTGCCAGCAGTTTTAGTACTAGCGGGACTAATGAGCAGTTCTTC. This codes for CASSFSTSGTNEQFF.

This clone has only one observation. The V and J genes are TRBV18 and TRBJ1-1, with 9 bases matching TRBD1. The CDR3 is made up of 16 amino acids. V lost 4 bases, J lost 4 bases, and 10 bases stayed unmatched. CDR1 KGHSH and CDR2 LQKENI come from the germline V gene. CDR3 nucleotides: TGTGCCAGCTCACTATTAACAGGGGGCGCGAGCACTGAAGCTTTCTTT. Protein product: CASSLLTGGASTEAFF.

The chain employs TRBV9 and TRBJ2-2; 9 bases agree with TRBD1. J lost 3 bases, V lost 3 bases, and 3 bases had no gene match. The CDR3 extends over 15 amino acids. CDR1 and CDR2 from the germline V gene are SGDLS and YYNGEE. CDR3 DNA: TGTGCCAGCAGCGCCCGACAGGGGGACACCGGGGAGCTGTTTTTT. Translated: CASSARQGDTGELFF. The full variable domain, rest sourced from reference TRBV9 and TRBJ2-2, is DSGVTQTPKHLITATGQRVTLRCSPRSGDLSVYWYQQSLDQGLQFLIQYYNGEERAKGNILERFSAQQFPDLHSELNLSSLELGDSALYFCASSARQGDTGELFFGEGSRLTVL.

This clone was detected a few times. J is TRBJ1-1 and V is TRBV5-4; the match to TRBD1 covers 10 bases. In germline, CDR1 is SGHNT, CDR2 YYREEE (reference sequence). The CDR3 extends over 13 amino acids. J lost 6 bases, V lost 4 bases, and 3 bases had no gene match. The CDR3 nucleotides read TGTGCCAGCAGCCCCGGGACAGGGGCTGAAGCTTTCTTT. It specifies CASSPGTGAEAFF.

The chain couples TRBV28 to TRBJ1-2, with 9 bases aligning to TRBD1. This CDR3 spans 15 amino acids. The J segment lost 3 bases and the V segment lost 6 bases, leaving 8 bases of the junction unmatched. Germline V lookup: CDR1 MDHEN, CDR2 SYDVKM. The CDR3, as DNA: TGTGCCAGCAGCTCTGCGGGACAGGGAGACTATGGCTACACCTTC. Translated: CASSSAGQGDYGYTF.

This rearrangement joins TRBV7-9 to TRBJ2-1; D ambiguous. V was shortened by 5 bases and J by 6 bases, with 8 bases between the two germline ends. The CDR3 loop spans 12 amino acids. Germline CDR1 and CDR2: SEHNR and FQNEAQ (reference sequence). This chain's CDR3 is CASSPSGNEQFF. CDR3 DNA sequence: TGTGCCAGCAGCCCATCGGGCAATGAGCAGTTCTTC. Combining the CDR3 with reference TRBV7-9 and TRBJ2-1 gives the whole variable domain DTGVSQNPRHKITKRGQNVTFRCDPISEHNRLYWYRQTLGQGPEFLTYFQNEAQLEKSRLLSDRFSAERPKGSFSTLEIQRTEQGDSAMYLCASSPSGNEQFFGPGTRLTVL.

The V and J genes are TRBV6-5 and TRBJ2-7; D is possibly TRBD2 (5 bases). The CDR3 is 15 amino acids. Germline CDR1 MNHEY, CDR2 SVGAGI. V was trimmed by 2 bases and J by 6 bases, leaving 17 bases between them. CDR3 residues: CASSYETDYESEQYF. For the CDR3, the DNA is TGTGCCAGCAGTTACGAGACTGACTATGAGTCCGAGCAGTACTTC.

The V call is TRBV6-4, the J call TRBJ2-7, with a possible D match to TRBD1 (6 bases). Germline V gene sequence: CDR1 MRHNA, CDR2 SNTAGT. V was pared by 6 bases and J by 7 bases, with 19 bases between. The CDR3 has 14 amino acids. CDR3 amino acids: CASRYRVKSGEQYF. CDR3 nucleotide sequence: TGTGCCAGCAGGTACAGGGTAAAATCTGGGGAGCAGTACTTC.

The chain employs TRBV4-1 and TRBJ2-1; D may be TRBD1 (5 bases). V was clipped by 4 bases and J by 5 bases, with 15 bases between them. This CDR3 has 15 amino acids. Germline V CDR1 and CDR2: MGHRA, YSYEKL. CDR3 in DNA: TGCGCCAGCAGCCCTTCGCAGGGCGGTAACAATGAGCAGTTCTTC. Translation gives CASSPSQGGNNEQFF.

The rearrangement links TRBV6-1 to TRBJ2-3, with 7 bases matching TRBD2. CDR1 is MNHNS and CDR2 is SASEGT in the germline V gene. The CDR3 spans 14 residues. V shed 2 bases and J 6 bases; nucleotides not matched to a gene: 5. Here the CDR3 DNA reads TGTGCCAGCAGTGAACGCGGGAGCCCCGATACGCAGTATTTT. It specifies CASSERGSPDTQYF.

The chain recombines TRBV29-1 with TRBJ2-7, with 7 nucleotides matching TRBD1. CDR1 and CDR2 (germline): SQVTM, ANQGSEA. The J segment lost 1 base and the V segment lost 7 bases, leaving 7 bases of the junction unmatched. The CDR3 extends over 13 amino acids. CDR3 in amino acids: CSASGTESYEQYF. In DNA, the CDR3 is TGCAGCGCCTCCGGGACAGAGTCCTACGAGCAGTACTTC.

The gene calls are TRBV5-1 and TRBJ2-1; D call uncertain. Germline V gives CDR1 SGHRS, CDR2 YFSETQ. The CDR3 has 13 amino acids. The V gene lost 5 bases and the J gene lost 4 bases, with 10 bases spanning the gap. CDR3 sequence reads: CASRRLVYNEQFF. The CDR3 DNA is TGCGCCAGCAGGCGACTGGTTTACAATGAGCAGTTCTTC. Full variable domain (rest looked up from reference TRBV5-1 and TRBJ2-1): KAGVTQTPRYLIKTRGQQVTLSCSPISGHRSVSWYQQTPGQGLQFLFEYFSETQRNKGNFPGRFSGRQFSNSRSEMNVSTLELGDSALYLCASRRLVYNEQFFGPGTRLTVL.

This rearrangement joins TRBV27 to TRBJ1-1, with a tentative D call TRBD1 (6 bases). With 7 bases removed from V and 5 bases from J, the gap between germline ends came to 26 bases. The germline CDR1 and CDR2 sequences are MNHEY and SMNVEV (reference sequence). This CDR3 is built from 17 residues. CDR3 sequence: CASNPNTRHREGTEAFF. The CDR3 DNA sequence: TGTGCCAGCAATCCAAACACTCGCCACAGGGAAGGGACTGAAGCTTTCTTT.

The genes are TRBV27 and TRBJ2-3; 7 nucleotides agree with TRBD2. Germline V gene lookup returns CDR1 MNHEY and CDR2 SMNVEV (reference sequence). The CDR3 covers 16 residues. Trimming at V came to 1 base and at J to 2 bases, leaving 6 bases not matched to a gene. The CDR3 DNA is TGTGCCAGCAGTTTATATGGGGGGGGGTTCACAGATACGCAGTATTTT. Protein: CASSLYGGGFTDTQYF.

The chain has TRBV4-1 and TRBJ2-7; weak D call: TRBD2 (5 bases). Trimming pared 4 bases from V and 0 bases from J, leaving 10 bases between. Germline V gives CDR1 MGHRA, CDR2 YSYEKL. This CDR3 has 14 residues. CDR3 amino acids: CASSPSRHSYEQYF. The DNA of the CDR3 is TGCGCCAGCAGCCCTAGCAGGCACTCCTACGAGCAGTACTTC.

This chain joins TRBV2 and TRBJ1-2; 7 nucleotides align to TRBD1. In germline, CDR1 is SNHLY, CDR2 FYNNEI. There are 14 residues in the CDR3. The junction had 12 bases not matched to a gene; V was cut back by 8 bases and J by 6 bases. CDR3 sequence (DNA): TGTGCCAGCTGTCCTTTTGGAGGGGGCCATGGCTACACCTTC. Amino acid sequence: CASCPFGGGHGYTF.

The chain couples TRBV7-9 to TRBJ2-7; TRBD1 agrees at 11 bases. Germline V gene sequence: CDR1 SEHNR, CDR2 FQNEAQ (reference sequence). This CDR3 comprises 15 residues. V gave up 3 bases and J gave up 2 bases; unmatched junction bases: 3. The CDR3 DNA sequence: TGTGCCAGCAGCTTTCCGGGACAGGGGGCCTACGAGCAGTACTTC. The encoded protein is CASSFPGQGAYEQYF.

The rearrangement joins TRBV21-1 to TRBJ1-2. TRBV21-1 is designated a pseudogene. The CDR3 is 14 residues long. The CDR3 is CASSKVVPIYGYTF. CDR3 DNA: TGTGCCAGCAGCAAAGTAGTACCGATTTATGGCTACACCTTC.

V usage is TRBV27 and J usage is TRBJ2-7; TRBD2 is a possible D gene (5 bases). The V gene's germline CDR1 is MNHEY and CDR2 SMNVEV (reference sequence). The germline V and J ends were trimmed by 6 bases and 2 bases, with 23 bases remaining between them. The CDR3 loop spans 17 amino acids. The CDR3, as DNA: TGTGCCAGCAGCCGCGGGCCGGGCCCTCCTCCCCCCTACGAGCAGTACTTC. As protein: CASSRGPGPPPPYEQYF.

The chain links TRBV30 to TRBJ1-3, with D possibly matching TRBD1 (6 bases). The V and J ends lost 1 base and 6 bases respectively, with 19 bases between them. The CDR3 contains 16 residues. The germline gives CDR1 GTSNPN, CDR2 SVGIG (reference sequence). This CDR3 reads CAWSDTWRTVLNTIYF. The CDR3 DNA is TGTGCCTGGAGTGACACATGGCGGACAGTGTTAAACACCATATATTTT.